The rows below give T cell receptor beta chains drawn from one sample of a study of T cells in tuberculosis. Only in-frame clones appear in the TCRdb table, and some are missing; sequencing was by immunoSEQ multiplex PCR. Here the sample spans some 40,000 clones, nearly 97% being singletons. Specimen: PBMCs. The receptors here all came from a donor between 10 and 35 years old with latent tuberculosis or without tuberculosis infection. CDR3s leave out the opening cysteine and the closing phenylalanine or tryptophan. Fields, in order: J gene, D gene, V gene, CDR3 protein. The D gene is left open where the match is weak.

>TRBJ1-1|.|TRBV7-3
ASSRTMNTEAF
>TRBJ2-1|.|TRBV19
ASTKWGDNEQF
>TRBJ1-2|.|TRBV20-1
SARDYYGYT
>TRBJ2-5|.|TRBV5-4
ASSLLGRGVETQY
>TRBJ2-7|.|TRBV30
AWSTGVNYEQY
>TRBJ2-3|.|TRBV19
ASSPRGSLGTDTQY
>TRBJ2-7|TRBD1|TRBV5-1
ASQGDGPYEQY
>TRBJ2-3|TRBD2|TRBV19
ASSKRLAGITDTQY
>TRBJ1-6|.|TRBV7-6
ASSLLGGSYNSPLH
>TRBJ2-1|TRBD2|TRBV2
ASSASGGGNEQF
>TRBJ2-3|.|TRBV2
ASSQRQTTDTQY
>TRBJ1-4|.|TRBV9
ASSATQGSRATNEKLF
>TRBJ1-5|.|TRBV4-3
ASSQDLPGVDNQPQH
>TRBJ1-5|TRBD1|TRBV4-2
ASSQYGQGDQPQH
>TRBJ2-1|.|TRBV2
ASSPSDEQF
>TRBJ2-1|.|TRBV10-3
AISDVQSINEQF
>TRBJ2-2|TRBD1|TRBV7-6
ASSHPGQMNTGELF
>TRBJ1-4|TRBD1|TRBV4-1
ASSHIIIRDRGREVEKLF
>TRBJ1-2|.|TRBV27
ASSFSWGEGYT
>TRBJ2-5|TRBD2|TRBV7-9
ASSRRLGLAAETQY
>TRBJ1-4|.|TRBV12-2
ASRLCRTGRSLTNEKLF
>TRBJ2-6|.|TRBV2
ASAASSSGANVLT
>TRBJ2-1|TRBD1|TRBV5-1
ASSDDRGNEQF
>TRBJ2-3|TRBD2|TRBV4-3
ASSQESSLPGLAGGDTQY
>TRBJ1-2|.|TRBV11-3
ASSLEGRGYT
>TRBJ1-2|.|TRBV6-6
ASSETANYGYT
>TRBJ1-1|.|TRBV6-1
ASSAGVKNTEAF
>TRBJ2-7|TRBD1|TRBV28
ASRGQGSTYEQY
>TRBJ1-1|.|TRBV6-5
ASSYRVEGAEAF
>TRBJ1-1|.|TRBV4-1
ASSQDTGRTMLNTEAF
>TRBJ2-2|.|TRBV11-3
ASSPPRTGELF
>TRBJ1-1|TRBD1|TRBV5-4
ASSPDRANTEAF
>TRBJ1-2|TRBD1|TRBV7-9
ASRKTGGYNYGYT
>TRBJ2-5|TRBD2|TRBV6-4
APGGPEETQY
>TRBJ2-5|TRBD2|TRBV7-2
ASSLGTSGETQY
>TRBJ1-1|TRBD1|TRBV7-9
ASSSRGPEPEAF
>TRBJ1-2|.|TRBV14
ASSSLQAEDGYT
>TRBJ1-5|TRBD1|TRBV25-1
ASSETKTGGRNQPQH
>TRBJ1-1|.|TRBV28
ASSPSRRPGRGMNTEAF
>TRBJ1-5|TRBD1|TRBV27
ASSFLSTGDNQPQH
>TRBJ1-2|.|TRBV30
AWRSGLLRYT
>TRBJ2-7|.|TRBV7-9
ASSQDLLSSRQY
>TRBJ2-1|.|TRBV13
ASSIKGVLSGNEQF
>TRBJ1-5|.|TRBV5-1
ASSVEGGNQPQH
>TRBJ1-5|TRBD1|TRBV7-2
ASSAGQGNQPQH
>TRBJ2-1|.|TRBV6-5
ASSYSVTRGNNEQF
>TRBJ2-3|TRBD1|TRBV6-5
ASMGQSTDTQY
>TRBJ2-1|TRBD1|TRBV27
ASSFRPGQGNEQF
>TRBJ2-3|.|TRBV29-1
SQLSTDTQY